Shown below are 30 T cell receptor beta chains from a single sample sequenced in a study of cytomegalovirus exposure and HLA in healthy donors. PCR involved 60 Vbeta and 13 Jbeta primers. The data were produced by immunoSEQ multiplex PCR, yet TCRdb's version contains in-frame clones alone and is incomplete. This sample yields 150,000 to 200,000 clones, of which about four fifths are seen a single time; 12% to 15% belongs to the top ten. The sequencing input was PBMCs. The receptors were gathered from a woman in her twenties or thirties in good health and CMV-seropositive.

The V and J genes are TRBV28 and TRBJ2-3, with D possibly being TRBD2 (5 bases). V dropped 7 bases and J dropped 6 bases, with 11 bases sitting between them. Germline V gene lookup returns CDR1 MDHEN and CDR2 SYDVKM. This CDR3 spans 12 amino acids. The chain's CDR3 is CASKRLADTQYF. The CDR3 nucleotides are TGTGCCAGCAAGCGGTTGGCGGATACGCAGTATTTT.

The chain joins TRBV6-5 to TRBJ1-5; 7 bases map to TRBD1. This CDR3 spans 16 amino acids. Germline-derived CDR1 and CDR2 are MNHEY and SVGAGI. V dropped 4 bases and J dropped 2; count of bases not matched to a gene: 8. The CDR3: CASSSRQGVGNQPQHF. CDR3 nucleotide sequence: TGTGCCAGCAGTTCGAGACAGGGAGTTGGCAATCAGCCCCAGCATTTT.

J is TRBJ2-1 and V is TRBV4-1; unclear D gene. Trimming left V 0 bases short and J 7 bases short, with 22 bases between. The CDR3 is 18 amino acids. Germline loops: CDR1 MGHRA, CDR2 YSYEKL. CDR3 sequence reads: CASSQDASVEASRNEQFF. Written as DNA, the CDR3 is TGCGCCAGCAGCCAAGATGCCTCCGTAGAGGCAAGTAGGAATGAGCAGTTCTTC.

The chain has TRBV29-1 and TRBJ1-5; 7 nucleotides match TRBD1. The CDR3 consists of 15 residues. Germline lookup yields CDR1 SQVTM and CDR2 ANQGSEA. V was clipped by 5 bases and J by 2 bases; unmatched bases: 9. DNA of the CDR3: TGCAGCGTTCGACAGGGAGAGGGAGGCAATCAGCCCCAGCATTTT. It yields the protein CSVRQGEGGNQPQHF. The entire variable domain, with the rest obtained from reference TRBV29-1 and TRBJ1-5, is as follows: SAVISQKPSRDICQRGTSLTIQCQVDSQVTMMFWYRQQPGQSLTLIATANQGSEATYESGFVIDKFPISRPNLTFSTLTVSNMSPEDSSIYLCSVRQGEGGNQPQHFGDGTRLSIL.

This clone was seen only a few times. The CDR3 DNA reads TGTGCCAGCAGCTTATTAGAGGTCGGAGGGTTCTTC. Encoded protein: CASSLLEVGGFF. The chain joins TRBV7-9 to TRBJ2-1; weak D call: TRBD2 (5 bases). The ends were cut back, 2 bases at V and 15 bases at J, with 14 bases in the middle. In germline, CDR1 is SEHNR, CDR2 FQNEAQ (reference sequence). This CDR3 is 12 amino acids long.

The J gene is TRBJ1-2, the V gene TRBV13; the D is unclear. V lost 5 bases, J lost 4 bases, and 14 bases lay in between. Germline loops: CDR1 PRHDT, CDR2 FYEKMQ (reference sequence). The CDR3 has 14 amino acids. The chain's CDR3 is CASSAERFLYGYTF. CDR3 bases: TGTGCCAGCAGCGCGGAGCGGTTCCTCTATGGCTACACCTTC. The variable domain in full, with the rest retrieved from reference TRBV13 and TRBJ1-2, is AAGVIQSPRHLIKEKRETATLKCYPIPRHDTVYWYQQGPGQDPQFLISFYEKMQSDKGSIPDRFSAQQFSDYHSELNMSSLELGDSALYFCASSAERFLYGYTFGSGTRLTVV.

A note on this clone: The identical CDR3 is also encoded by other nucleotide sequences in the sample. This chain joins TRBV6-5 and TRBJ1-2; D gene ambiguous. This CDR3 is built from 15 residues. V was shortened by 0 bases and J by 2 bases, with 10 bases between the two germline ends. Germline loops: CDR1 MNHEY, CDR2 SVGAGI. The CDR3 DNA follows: TGTGCCAGCAGTTACTCGCGGGCAGCCAACTATGGCTACACCTTC. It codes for CASSYSRAANYGYTF.

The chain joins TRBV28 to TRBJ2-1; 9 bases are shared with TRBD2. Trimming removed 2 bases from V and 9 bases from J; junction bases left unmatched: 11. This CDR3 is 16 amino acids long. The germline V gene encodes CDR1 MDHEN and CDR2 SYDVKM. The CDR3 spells CASSLERLAGFPEQFF. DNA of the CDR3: TGTGCCAGCAGTTTAGAGCGGCTAGCGGGATTCCCTGAGCAGTTCTTC.

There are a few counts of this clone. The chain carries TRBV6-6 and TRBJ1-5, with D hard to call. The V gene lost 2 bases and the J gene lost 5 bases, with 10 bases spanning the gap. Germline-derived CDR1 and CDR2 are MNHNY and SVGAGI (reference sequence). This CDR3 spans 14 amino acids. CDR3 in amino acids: CASSYLPLDQPQHF. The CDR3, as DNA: TGTGCCAGCAGTTACCTACCTCTAGATCAGCCCCAGCATTTT.

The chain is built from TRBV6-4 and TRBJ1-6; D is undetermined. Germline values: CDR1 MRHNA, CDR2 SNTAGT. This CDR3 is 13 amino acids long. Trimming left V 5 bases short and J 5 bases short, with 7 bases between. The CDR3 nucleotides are TGTGCCAGCAGTACCGGAGATAATTCACCCCTCCACTTT. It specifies CASSTGDNSPLHF.

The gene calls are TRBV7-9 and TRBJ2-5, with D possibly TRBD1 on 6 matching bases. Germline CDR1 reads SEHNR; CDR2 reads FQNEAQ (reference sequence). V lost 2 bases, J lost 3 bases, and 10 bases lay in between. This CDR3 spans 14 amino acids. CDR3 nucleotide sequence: TGTGCCAGCAGCTTAACAGGGTTGGAAGAGACCCAGTACTTC. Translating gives CASSLTGLEETQYF.

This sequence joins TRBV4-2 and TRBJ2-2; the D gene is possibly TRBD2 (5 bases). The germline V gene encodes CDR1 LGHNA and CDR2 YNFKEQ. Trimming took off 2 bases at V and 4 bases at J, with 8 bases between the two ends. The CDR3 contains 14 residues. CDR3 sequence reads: CASSQTRGTGELFF. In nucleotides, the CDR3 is TGTGCCAGCAGCCAAACTCGGGGCACCGGGGAGCTGTTTTTT.

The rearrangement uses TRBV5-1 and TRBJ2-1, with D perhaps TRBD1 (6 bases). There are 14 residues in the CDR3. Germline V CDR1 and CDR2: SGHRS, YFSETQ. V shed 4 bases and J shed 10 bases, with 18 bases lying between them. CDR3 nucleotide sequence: TGCGCCAGCAGCCTCCGGGACAATCCGGGAGAGCAGTTCTTC. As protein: CASSLRDNPGEQFF.

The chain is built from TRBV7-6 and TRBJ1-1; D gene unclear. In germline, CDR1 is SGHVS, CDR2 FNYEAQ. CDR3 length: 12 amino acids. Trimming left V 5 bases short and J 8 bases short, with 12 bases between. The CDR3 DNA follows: TGTGCCAGCAGCCCTGGACTCCCAGAAGCTTTCTTT. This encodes CASSPGLPEAFF.

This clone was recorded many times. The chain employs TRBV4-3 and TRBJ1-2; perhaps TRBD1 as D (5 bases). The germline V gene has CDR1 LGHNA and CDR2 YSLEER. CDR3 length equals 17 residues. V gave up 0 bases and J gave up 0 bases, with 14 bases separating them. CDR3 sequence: CASSQDTSRDTNYGYTF. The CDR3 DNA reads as TGCGCCAGCAGCCAAGATACCAGCAGGGATACTAACTATGGCTACACCTTC.

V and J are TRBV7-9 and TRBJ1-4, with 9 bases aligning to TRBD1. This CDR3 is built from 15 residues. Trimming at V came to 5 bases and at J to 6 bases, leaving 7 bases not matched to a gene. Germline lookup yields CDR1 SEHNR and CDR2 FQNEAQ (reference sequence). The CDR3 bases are TGTGCCAGCAGCCTCACTACAGGGGGCGATGAAAAACTGTTTTTT. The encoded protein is CASSLTTGGDEKLFF.

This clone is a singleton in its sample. The CDR3 coding sequence is TGTGCCAGCAGCTCCCTACAGGGTGGGCGCAATCAGCCCCAGCATTTT. Translated, it gives CASSSLQGGRNQPQHF. This rearrangement joins TRBV7-9 to TRBJ1-5; possible D gene TRBD1, 6 bases. V gave up 4 bases and J gave up 2 bases, with 15 bases separating them. Germline CDR1 is SEHNR and CDR2 is FQNEAQ (reference sequence). The CDR3 totals 16 residues.

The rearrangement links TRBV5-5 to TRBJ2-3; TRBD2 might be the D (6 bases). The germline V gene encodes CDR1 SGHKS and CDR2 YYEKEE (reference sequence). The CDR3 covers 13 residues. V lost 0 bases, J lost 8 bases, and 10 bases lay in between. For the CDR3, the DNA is TGTGCCAGCAGCTTGGGGCAGGGAGGTACGCAGTATTTT. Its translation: CASSLGQGGTQYF.

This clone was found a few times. Written as DNA, the CDR3 is TGCGCCAGCAGCCGCTCCGGGACAGGGGGGGTAGATACGCAGTATTTT. Its translation is CASSRSGTGGVDTQYF. This chain joins TRBV5-1 and TRBJ2-3; TRBD1 matches at 11 bases. Germline CDR1 is SGHRS and CDR2 is YFSETQ. V shed 4 bases and J 5 bases; nucleotides not matched to a gene: 9. The CDR3 consists of 16 residues.

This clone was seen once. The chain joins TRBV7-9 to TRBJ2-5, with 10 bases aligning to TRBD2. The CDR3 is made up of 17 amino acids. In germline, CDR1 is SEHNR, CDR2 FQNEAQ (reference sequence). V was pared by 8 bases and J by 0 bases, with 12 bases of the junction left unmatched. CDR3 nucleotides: TGTGCCAGCCGCAGCGGGAGGGCAGGGGGTCACCAAGAGACCCAGTACTTC. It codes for CASRSGRAGGHQETQYF.

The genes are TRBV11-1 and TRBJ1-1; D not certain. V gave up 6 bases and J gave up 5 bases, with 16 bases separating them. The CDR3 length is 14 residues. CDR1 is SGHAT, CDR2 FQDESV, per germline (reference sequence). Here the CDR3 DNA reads TGTGCCAGCAGTTCCAGCCTGGAGTGGACTGAAGCTTTCTTT. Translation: CASSSSLEWTEAFF.

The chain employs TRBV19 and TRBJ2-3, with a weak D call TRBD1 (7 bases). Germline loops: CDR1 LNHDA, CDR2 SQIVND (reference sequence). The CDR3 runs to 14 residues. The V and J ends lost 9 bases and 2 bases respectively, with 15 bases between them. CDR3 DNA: TGTGCCAGCCGACAGGGAGGTTCCACAGATACGCAGTATTTT. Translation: CASRQGGSTDTQYF.

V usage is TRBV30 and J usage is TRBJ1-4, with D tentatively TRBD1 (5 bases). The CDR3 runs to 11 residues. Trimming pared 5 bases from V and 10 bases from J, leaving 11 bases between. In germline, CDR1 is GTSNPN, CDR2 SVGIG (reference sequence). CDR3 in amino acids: CAWGHGGKLFF. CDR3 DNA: TGTGCCTGGGGTCACGGGGGAAAACTGTTTTTT.

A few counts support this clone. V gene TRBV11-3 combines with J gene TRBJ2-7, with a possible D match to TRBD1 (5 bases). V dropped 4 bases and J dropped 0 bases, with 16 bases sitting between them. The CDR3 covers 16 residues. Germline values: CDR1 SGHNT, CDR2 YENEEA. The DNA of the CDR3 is TGTGCCAGCAGCTATGGGGCCGGCACATCCTCCTACGAGCAGTACTTC. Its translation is CASSYGAGTSSYEQYF.

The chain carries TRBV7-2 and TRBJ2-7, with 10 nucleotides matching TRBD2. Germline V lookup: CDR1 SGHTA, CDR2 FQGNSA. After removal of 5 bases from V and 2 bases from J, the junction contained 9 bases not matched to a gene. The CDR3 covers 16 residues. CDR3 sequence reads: CASSPDGLAATYEQYF. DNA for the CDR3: TGTGCCAGCAGCCCTGACGGACTAGCGGCAACCTACGAGCAGTACTTC.

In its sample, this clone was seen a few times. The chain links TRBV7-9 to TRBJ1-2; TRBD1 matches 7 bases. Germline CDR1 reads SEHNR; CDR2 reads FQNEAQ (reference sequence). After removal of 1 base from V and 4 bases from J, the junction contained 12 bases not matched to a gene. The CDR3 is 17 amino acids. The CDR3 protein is CASSLGDRAPIPYGYTF. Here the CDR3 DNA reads TGTGCCAGCAGCTTAGGCGACAGGGCCCCTATTCCCTATGGCTACACCTTC.

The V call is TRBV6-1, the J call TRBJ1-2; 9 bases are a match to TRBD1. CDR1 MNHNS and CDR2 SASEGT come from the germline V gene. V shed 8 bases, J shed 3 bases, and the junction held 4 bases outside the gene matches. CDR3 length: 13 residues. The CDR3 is CASARDRDYGYTF. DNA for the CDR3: TGTGCCAGCGCCCGGGACAGGGACTATGGCTACACCTTC.

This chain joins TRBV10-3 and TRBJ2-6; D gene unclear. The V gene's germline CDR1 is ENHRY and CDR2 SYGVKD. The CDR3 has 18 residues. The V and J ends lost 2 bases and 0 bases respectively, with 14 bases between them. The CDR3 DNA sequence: TGTGCCATCAGTGAGAGCCTTCTTACCTCCTCTGGGGCCAACGTCCTGACTTTC. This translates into CAISESLLTSSGANVLTF.

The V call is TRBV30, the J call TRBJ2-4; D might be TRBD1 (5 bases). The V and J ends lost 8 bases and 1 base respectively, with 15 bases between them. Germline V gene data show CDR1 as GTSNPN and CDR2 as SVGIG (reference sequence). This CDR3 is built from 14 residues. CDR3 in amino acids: CALAVKGAKNIQYF. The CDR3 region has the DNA TGTGCCCTGGCCGTTAAGGGGGCCAAAAACATTCAGTACTTC.

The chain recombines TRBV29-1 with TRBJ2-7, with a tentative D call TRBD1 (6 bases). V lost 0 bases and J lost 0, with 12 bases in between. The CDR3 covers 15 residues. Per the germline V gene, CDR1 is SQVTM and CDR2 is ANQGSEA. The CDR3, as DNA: TGCAGCGTTGAAGATCGGACAGCTAACTCCTACGAGCAGTACTTC. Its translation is CSVEDRTANSYEQYF.